Sequencing of this T cell receptor beta chain was carried out in a study of blood T cells in healthy people across ages. Study-level points and caveats: A roughly linear age-dependent decrease characterized TCR beta diversity per million T cells.

A J-beta primer mix and a sample-barcoded 5' primer were used in a second PCR of about 6 to 12 cycles. TCRdb processed the 5' RACE reads anew with MiXCR; each CDR3 protein has one entry. The repertoire holds roughly 1.7 million distinct CDR3 sequences, with 30% to 35% as singletons. The V gene's germline CDR1 is SEHNR and CDR2 FQNEAQ (reference sequence). The CDR3 is 13 residues long. Trimming at V came to 4 bases and at J to 10 bases, leaving 7 bases not matched to a gene. Notes on this clonotype: What it recognizes is unknown.

Every sample gave at least 6 micrograms of total RNA when it was extracted. The specimen was blood. The receptor's source is a woman in her twenties or thirties in good health. The chain employs TRBV7-9 and TRBJ2-1, with 7 bases identical to TRBD2. DNA of the CDR3: TGTGCCAGCAGCTCGCCCCTAGCGGCAGAGCAGTTCTTC. It yields the protein CASSSPLAAEQFF.